This T cell receptor (beta chain) was identified in a study of T cell repertoires in cytomegalovirus infection. Study details: As its CMV epitopes, the study selected recently identified HLA-C-restricted and well-studied HLA-B-restricted targets. Shared public TCR beta signatures pointed to both CMV infection and a matching HLA type.

TCRdb itself ran the reads through MiXCR, one entry per CDR3 protein. Of 640,000 or so distinct CDR3 sequences listed, around 30% are singletons. General study results and limits: Carriers of CMV plus the relevant HLA were identified by cumulative public TCR beta family frequency.

The germline V and J ends were trimmed by 2 bases and 5 bases, with 15 bases remaining between them. This CDR3 spans 15 amino acids. The germline V gene encodes CDR1 MNHEY and CDR2 SVGEGT. In this sample, this clonotype turned up a few times. The target antigen is unknown. The TCR sequence derives from a human donor in good health (CMV status not recorded). Some clones in this sample may be carry-over from other donors' samples. Sequencing used cultured PBMCs, obtained from culture after CMV antigen stimulation. The chain links TRBV6-2 or TRBV6-3 to TRBJ2-5; either TRBD1 or TRBD2 may supply D (5 bases each). The chain's CDR3 is CASSYGGARGETQYF. Here the CDR3 DNA reads TGTGCCAGCAGTTACGGGGGAGCTCGGGGCGAGACCCAGTACTTC.